One sample yielded the 4 T cell receptor beta chains listed below, sequenced in a study of OX40 agonist ivuxolimab in advanced cancers. Library method: the immunoSEQ multiplex PCR assay. The table was pulled from immuneACCESS by TCRdb, which kept in-frame rearrangements only. Such tables lose some clones; where checked, under half of the loss comes from unresolved V genes, and the rest has no known cause. This sample is represented by some 90,000 clones; 87% of them were singletons. About 4% of the sample is in the top ten clones. The material sequenced was CD4+ or CD8+ T cells sorted from blood, taken in a trial of the OX40 agonist ivuxolimab. The receptors come from an adult with an advanced solid tumor such as melanoma, head and neck, liver or kidney cancer.

The rearrangement joins TRBV19 to TRBJ2-7; 8 bases are a match to TRBD2. Looked up from germline, CDR1 is LNHDA and CDR2 is SQIVND (reference sequence). The CDR3 contains 15 residues. J gave up 2 bases and V 5 bases, and 8 bases lay outside the gene matches. Here the CDR3 reads CASSVGGRSPYEQYF. The CDR3 coding sequence is TGTGCCAGTAGTGTGGGCGGGAGGAGTCCCTACGAGCAGTACTTC. Complete variable domain (other parts from reference TRBV19 and TRBJ2-7): DGGITQSPKYLFRKEGQNVTLSCEQNLNHDAMYWYRQDPGQGLRLIYYSQIVNDFQKGDIAEGYSVSREKKESFPLTVTSAQKNPTAFYLCASSVGGRSPYEQYFGPGTRLTVT.

This rearrangement joins TRBV15 to TRBJ1-5; D not certain. CDR3 length: 16 amino acids. Germline-derived CDR1 and CDR2 are LNHNV and YYDKDF (reference sequence). V was cut by 0 bases and J by 6 bases, with 15 bases left in between. Here the CDR3 DNA reads TGTGCCACCAGCAGAGATTACCCCGAGTTGAGTCAGCCCCAGCATTTT. Protein sequence: CATSRDYPELSQPQHF. Based on the CDR3 plus reference TRBV15 and TRBJ1-5, the full variable domain is DAMVIQNPRYQVTQFGKPVTLSCSQTLNHNVMYWYQQKSSQAPKLLFHYYDKDFNNEADTPDNFQSRRPNTSFCFLDIRSPGLGDTAMYLCATSRDYPELSQPQHFGDGTRLSIL.

This clone was observed a few times. The chain couples TRBV11-2 to TRBJ2-1; 8 nucleotides line up with TRBD2. The CDR3 consists of 17 residues. The germline gives CDR1 SGHAT, CDR2 FQNNGV. V dropped 5 bases and J dropped 3; count of bases not matched to a gene: 12. The CDR3 spells CASSPGRGASYYNEQFF. The CDR3 region has the DNA TGTGCCAGCAGCCCCGGGCGGGGGGCGAGCTACTACAATGAGCAGTTCTTC.

The chain carries TRBV5-1 and TRBJ2-5; possible D gene TRBD2, 5 bases. This CDR3 contains 14 residues. V lost 0 bases, J lost 5 bases, and 11 bases lay in between. CDR1 and CDR2 (germline): SGHRS, YFSETQ. The CDR3 coding sequence is TGCGCCAGCAGCTTGGTTTCCGAGGGCGAGACCCAGTACTTC. As protein: CASSLVSEGETQYF.